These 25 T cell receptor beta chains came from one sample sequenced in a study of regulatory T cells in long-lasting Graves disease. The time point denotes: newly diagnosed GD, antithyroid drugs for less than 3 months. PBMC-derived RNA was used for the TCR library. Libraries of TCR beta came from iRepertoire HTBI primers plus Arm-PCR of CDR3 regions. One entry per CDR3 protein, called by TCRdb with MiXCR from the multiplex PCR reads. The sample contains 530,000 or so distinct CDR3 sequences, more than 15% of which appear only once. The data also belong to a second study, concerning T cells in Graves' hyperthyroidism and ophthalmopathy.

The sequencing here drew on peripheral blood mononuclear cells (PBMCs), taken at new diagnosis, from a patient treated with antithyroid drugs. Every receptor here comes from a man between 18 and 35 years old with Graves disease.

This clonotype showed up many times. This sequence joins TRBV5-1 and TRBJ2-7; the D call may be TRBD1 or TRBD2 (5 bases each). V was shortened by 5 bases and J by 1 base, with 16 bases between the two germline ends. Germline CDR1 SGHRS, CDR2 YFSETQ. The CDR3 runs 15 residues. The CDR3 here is CASSSQGGGSYEQYF. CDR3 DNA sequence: TGCGCCAGCAGTTCCCAGGGCGGCGGGTCCTACGAGCAGTACTTC.

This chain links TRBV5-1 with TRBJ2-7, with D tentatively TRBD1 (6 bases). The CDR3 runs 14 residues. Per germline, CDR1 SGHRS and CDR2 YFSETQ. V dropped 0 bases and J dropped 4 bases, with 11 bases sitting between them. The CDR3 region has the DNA TGCGCCAGCAGCTTGGTGGGGGCGCGTTACGAGCAGTACTTC. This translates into CASSLVGARYEQYF.

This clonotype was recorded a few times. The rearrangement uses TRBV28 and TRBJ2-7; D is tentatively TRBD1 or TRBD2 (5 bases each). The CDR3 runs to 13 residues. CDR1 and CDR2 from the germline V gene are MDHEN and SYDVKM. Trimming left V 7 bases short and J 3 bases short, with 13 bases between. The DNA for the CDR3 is TGTGCCAGCAATCGGGGACGGAACTACGAGCAGTACTTC. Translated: CASNRGRNYEQYF.

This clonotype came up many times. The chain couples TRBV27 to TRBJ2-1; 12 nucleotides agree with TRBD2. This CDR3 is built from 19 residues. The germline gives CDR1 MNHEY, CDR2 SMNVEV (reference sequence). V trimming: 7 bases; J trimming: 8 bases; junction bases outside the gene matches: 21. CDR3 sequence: CASITPPRPLAGGLDEQFF. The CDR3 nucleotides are TGTGCCAGCATCACCCCTCCCAGACCACTAGCGGGAGGTTTGGATGAGCAGTTCTTC.

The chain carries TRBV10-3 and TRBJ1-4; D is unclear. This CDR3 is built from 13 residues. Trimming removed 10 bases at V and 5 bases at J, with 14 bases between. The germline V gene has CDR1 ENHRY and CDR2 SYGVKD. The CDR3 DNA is TGTGCCACCCGTACGACGGAGAATGAAAAACTGTTTTTT. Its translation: CATRTTENEKLFF.

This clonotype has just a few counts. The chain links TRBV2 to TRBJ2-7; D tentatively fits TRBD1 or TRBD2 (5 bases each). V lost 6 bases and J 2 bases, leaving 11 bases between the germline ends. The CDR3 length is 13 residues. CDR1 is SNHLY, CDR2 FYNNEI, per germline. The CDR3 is CASRDGTAYEQYF. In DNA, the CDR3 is TGTGCCAGCAGAGACGGGACGGCCTACGAGCAGTACTTC.

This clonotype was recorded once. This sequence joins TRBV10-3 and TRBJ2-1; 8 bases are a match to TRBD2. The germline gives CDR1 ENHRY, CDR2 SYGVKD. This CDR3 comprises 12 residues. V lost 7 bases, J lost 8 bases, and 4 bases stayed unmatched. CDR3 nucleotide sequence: TGTGCCATCAAGCGGGAGCACGATGAGCAGTTCTTC. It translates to CAIKREHDEQFF.

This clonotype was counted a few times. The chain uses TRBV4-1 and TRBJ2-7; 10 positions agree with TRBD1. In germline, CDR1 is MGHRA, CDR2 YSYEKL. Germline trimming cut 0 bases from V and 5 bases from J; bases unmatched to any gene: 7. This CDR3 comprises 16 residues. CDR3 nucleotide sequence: TGCGCCAGCAGCCAAGACCCCGGGACAGGGGAGAACGAGCAGTACTTC. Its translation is CASSQDPGTGENEQYF.

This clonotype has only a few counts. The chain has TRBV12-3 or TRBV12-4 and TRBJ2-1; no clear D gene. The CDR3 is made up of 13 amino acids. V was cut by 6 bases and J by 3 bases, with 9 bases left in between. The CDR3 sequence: CASSARYYNEQFF. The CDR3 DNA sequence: TGTGCCAGCAGCGCCCGGTACTACAATGAGCAGTTCTTC.

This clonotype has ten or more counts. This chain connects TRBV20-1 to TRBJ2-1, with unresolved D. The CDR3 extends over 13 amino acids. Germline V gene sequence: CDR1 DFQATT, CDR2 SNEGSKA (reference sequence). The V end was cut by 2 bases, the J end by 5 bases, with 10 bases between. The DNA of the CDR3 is TGCAGTGCTAGATCCGACTGGAACAATGAGCAGTTCTTC. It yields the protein CSARSDWNNEQFF.

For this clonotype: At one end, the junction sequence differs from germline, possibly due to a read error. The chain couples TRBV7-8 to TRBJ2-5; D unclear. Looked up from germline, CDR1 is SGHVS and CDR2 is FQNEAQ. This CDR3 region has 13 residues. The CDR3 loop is CASSLGTSETQYF. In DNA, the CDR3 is TGTGCCAGCAGTTTAGGTACGTCGGAGACCCAGTACTTC.

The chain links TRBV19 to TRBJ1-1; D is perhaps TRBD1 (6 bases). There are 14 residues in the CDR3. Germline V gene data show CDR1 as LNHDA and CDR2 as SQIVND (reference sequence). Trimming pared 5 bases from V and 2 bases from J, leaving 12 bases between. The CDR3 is CASSSYRVNTEAFF. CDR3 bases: TGTGCCAGTAGTTCCTACAGGGTTAACACTGAAGCTTTCTTT. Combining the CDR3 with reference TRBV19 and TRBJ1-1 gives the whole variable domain DGGITQSPKYLFRKEGQNVTLSCEQNLNHDAMYWYRQDPGQGLRLIYYSQIVNDFQKGDIAEGYSVSREKKESFPLTVTSAQKNPTAFYLCASSSYRVNTEAFFGQGTRLTVV.

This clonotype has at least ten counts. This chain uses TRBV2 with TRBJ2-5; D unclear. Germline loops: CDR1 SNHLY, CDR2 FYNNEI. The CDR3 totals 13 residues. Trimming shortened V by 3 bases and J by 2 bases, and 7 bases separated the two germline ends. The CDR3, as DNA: TGTGCCAGCAGTGAGGTTCTGCAAGAGACCCAGTACTTC. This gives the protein CASSEVLQETQYF. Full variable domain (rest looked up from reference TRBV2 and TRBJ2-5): EPEVTQTPSHQVTQMGQEVILRCVPISNHLYFYWYRQILGQKVEFLVSFYNNEISEKSEIFDDQFSVERPDGSNFTLKIRSTKLEDSAMYFCASSEVLQETQYFGPGTRLLVL.

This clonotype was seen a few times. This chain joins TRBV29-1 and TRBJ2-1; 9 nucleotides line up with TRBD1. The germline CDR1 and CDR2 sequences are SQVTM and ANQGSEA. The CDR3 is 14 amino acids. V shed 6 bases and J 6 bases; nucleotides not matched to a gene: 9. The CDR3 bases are TGCAGCGTGGCCGGGACAGGGTTTATCAATGAGCAGTTCTTC. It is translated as CSVAGTGFINEQFF.

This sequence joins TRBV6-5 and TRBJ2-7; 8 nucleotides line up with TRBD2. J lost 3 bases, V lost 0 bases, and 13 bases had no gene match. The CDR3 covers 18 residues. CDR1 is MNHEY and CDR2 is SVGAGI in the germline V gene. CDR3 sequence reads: CASSYSPPSGSLGYEQYF. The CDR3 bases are TGTGCCAGCAGTTACTCGCCTCCTAGCGGGTCGTTAGGCTACGAGCAGTACTTC.

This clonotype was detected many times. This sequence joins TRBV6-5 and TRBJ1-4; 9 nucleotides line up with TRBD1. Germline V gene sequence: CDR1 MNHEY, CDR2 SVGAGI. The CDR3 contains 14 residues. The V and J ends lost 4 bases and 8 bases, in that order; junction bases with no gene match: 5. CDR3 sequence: CASSWGQGTEKLFF. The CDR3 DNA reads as TGTGCCAGCAGTTGGGGACAGGGTACCGAAAAACTGTTTTTT.

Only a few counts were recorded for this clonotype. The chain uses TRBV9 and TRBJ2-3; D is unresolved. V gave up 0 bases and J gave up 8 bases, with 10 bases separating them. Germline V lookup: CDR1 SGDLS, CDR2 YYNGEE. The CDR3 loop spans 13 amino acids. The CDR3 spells CASSVEILGTQYF. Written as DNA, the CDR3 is TGTGCCAGCAGCGTAGAGATCCTCGGTACGCAGTATTTT.

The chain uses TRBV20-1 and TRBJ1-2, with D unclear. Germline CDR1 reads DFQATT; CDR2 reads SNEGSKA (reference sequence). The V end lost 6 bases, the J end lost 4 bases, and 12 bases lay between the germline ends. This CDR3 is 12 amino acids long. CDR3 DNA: TGCAGTGCCAGGACTCTTGGCTATGGCTACACCTTC. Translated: CSARTLGYGYTF.

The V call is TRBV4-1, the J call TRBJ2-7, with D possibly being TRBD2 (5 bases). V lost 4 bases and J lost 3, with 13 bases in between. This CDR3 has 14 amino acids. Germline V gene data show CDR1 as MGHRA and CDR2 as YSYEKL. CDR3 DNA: TGCGCCAGCAGCCCACGGGGTGGGGTCTACGAGCAGTACTTC. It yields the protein CASSPRGGVYEQYF.

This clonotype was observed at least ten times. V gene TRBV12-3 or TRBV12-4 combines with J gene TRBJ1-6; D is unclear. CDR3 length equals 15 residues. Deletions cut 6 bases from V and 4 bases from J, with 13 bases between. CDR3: CASSRADGYNSPLHF. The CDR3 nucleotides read TGTGCCAGCAGCCGTGCCGACGGATATAATTCACCCCTCCACTTT.

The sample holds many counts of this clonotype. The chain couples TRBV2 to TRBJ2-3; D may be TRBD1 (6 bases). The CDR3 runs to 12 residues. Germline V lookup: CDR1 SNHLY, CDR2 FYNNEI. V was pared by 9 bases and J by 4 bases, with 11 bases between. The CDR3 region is CASREGADTQYF. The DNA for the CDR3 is TGTGCCAGTAGAGAGGGGGCAGATACGCAGTATTTT.

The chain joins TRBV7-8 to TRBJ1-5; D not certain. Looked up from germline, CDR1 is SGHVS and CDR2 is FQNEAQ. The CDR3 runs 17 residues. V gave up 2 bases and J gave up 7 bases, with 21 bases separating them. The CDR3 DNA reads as TGTGCCAGCAGCTTAACCCGTCTACAGTTGGGCCGGCAGCCCCAGCATTTT. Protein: CASSLTRLQLGRQPQHF.

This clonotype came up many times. The DNA for the CDR3 is TGTGCCAGTCAGGGATTATCCTACGAGCAGTACTTC. This encodes CASQGLSYEQYF. The chain has TRBV27 and TRBJ2-7; possibly TRBD1 for D (5 bases). Trimming took 9 bases from V and 1 from J, leaving 10 bases between them. This CDR3 has 12 residues. Germline values: CDR1 MNHEY, CDR2 SMNVEV (reference sequence).

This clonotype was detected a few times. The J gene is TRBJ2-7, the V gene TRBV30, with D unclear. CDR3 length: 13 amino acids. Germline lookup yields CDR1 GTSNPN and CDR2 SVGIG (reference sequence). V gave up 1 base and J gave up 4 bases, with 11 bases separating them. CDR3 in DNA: TGTGCCTGGAGTGAGCGCAGAGGATACGAGCAGTACTTC. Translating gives CAWSERRGYEQYF. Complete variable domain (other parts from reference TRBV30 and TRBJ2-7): SQTIHQWPATLVQPVGSPLSLECTVEGTSNPNLYWYRQAAGRGLQLLFYSVGIGQISSEVPQNLSASRPQDRQFILSSKKLLLSDSGFYLCAWSERRGYEQYFGPGTRLTVT.

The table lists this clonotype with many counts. The CDR3 bases are TGTGCCACCAGCGGGAGCCTAGCGGGGGCCTACAATGAGCAGTTCTTC. As protein: CATSGSLAGAYNEQFF. V and J are TRBV24-1 and TRBJ2-1, with 10 bases lining up with TRBD2. CDR1 is KGHDR and CDR2 is SFDVKD in the germline V gene. The ends lost 7 bases at V and 2 bases at J; junction bases unmatched: 7. The CDR3 has 16 residues.